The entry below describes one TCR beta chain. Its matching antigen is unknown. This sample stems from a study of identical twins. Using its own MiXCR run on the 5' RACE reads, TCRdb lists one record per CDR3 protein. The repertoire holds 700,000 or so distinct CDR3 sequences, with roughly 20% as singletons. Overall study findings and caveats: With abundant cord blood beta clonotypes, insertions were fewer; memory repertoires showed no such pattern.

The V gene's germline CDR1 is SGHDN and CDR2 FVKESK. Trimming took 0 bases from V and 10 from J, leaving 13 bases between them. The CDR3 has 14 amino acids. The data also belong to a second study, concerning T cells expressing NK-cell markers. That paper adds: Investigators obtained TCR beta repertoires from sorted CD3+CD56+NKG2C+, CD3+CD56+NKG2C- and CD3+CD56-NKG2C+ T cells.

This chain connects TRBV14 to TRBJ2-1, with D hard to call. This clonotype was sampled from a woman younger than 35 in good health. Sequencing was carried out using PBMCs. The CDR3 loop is CASSQESGFGEQFF. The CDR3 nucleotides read TGTGCCAGCAGCCAAGAGTCCGGGTTTGGCGAGCAGTTCTTC.